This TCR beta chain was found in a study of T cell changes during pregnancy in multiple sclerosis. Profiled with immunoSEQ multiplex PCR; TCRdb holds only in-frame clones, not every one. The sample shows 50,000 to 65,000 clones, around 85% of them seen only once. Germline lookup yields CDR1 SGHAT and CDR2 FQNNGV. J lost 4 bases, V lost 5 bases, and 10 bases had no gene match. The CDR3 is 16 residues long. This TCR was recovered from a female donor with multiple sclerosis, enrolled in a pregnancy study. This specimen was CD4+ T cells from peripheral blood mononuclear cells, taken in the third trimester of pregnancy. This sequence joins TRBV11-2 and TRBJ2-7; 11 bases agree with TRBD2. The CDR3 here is CASSPTGTSGSYEQYF. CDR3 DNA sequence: TGTGCCAGCAGCCCGACGGGGACTAGCGGTTCTTACGAGCAGTACTTC.